The clone carrying this T cell receptor (beta chain) has just a few counts. Only in-frame clones appear in the TCRdb table, and some are missing; sequencing was by immunoSEQ multiplex PCR. The sample holds more than 900,000 clones, around 78% seen once. The data were obtained in a study of shared clonotypes between healthy human individuals. The sample taken for sequencing was memory CD4+ T cells from PBMCs. Indicated subset: CD45RA-negative fraction. The clonotype comes from a young man in good health. Some clones in this sample may be carry-over from other donors' samples.

The CDR3 region has the DNA TGTGCCAGCAAGCGGGAGCTGGCAGATACGCAGTATTTT. Translated: CASKRELADTQYF. The V and J genes are TRBV6-5 and TRBJ2-3; 8 bases align to TRBD2. Germline V lookup: CDR1 MNHEY, CDR2 SVGAGI. V lost 7 bases and J lost 4; bases outside the gene matches: 4. This CDR3 spans 13 amino acids.